This TCR beta chain appears in the sequencing data of a study of blood T cell repertoires in COVID-19. In the study overall: Nucleic acid was either cDNA or gDNA, and it came from T cells, B-cell-depleted T cells, or PBMCs.

Per the original data handling: Using reference gene primer amplification, nucleated cell counts were estimated. Here immunoSEQ multiplex PCR was the method, and the copy in TCRdb shows in-frame clones only, minus some. Clone size and V and J calls were adopted from that table, with D and trimming inferred from the DNA. The table has approximately 94,000 clones, about 86% seen once; the top ten hold about 5.3%. J was trimmed by 1 base and V by 3 bases; bases with no gene match: 3. The CDR3 sequence is 14 residues long. CDR1 and CDR2 (germline): SGHRS, YFSETQ. Sequencing used peripheral blood. V gene TRBV5-1 combines with J gene TRBJ2-5; 7 bases align to TRBD2. The clonotype was recovered from a human donor in a cohort sampled during active COVID-19. The chain's CDR3 is CASSWTGGQETQYF. The CDR3 DNA is TGCGCCAGCAGCTGGACGGGGGGCCAAGAGACCCAGTACTTC.